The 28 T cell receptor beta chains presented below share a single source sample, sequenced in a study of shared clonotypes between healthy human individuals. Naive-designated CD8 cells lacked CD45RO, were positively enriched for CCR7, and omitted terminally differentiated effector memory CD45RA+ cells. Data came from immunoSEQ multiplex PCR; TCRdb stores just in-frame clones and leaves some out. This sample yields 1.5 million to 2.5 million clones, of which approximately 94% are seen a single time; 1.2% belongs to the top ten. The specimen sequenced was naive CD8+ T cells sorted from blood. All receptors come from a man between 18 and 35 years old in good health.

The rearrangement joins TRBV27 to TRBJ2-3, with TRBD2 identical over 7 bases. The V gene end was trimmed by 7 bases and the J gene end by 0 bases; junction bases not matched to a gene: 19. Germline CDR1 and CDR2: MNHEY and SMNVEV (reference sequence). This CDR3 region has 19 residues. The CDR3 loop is CASKALGVGRETSTDTQYF. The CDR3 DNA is TGTGCCAGCAAGGCCCTAGGTGTAGGGCGGGAGACTAGCACAGATACGCAGTATTTT.

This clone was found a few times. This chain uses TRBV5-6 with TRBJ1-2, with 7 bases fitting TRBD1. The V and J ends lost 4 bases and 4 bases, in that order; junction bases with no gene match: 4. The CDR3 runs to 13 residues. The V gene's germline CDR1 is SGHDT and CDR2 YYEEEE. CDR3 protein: CASSQGTVYGYTF. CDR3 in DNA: TGTGCCAGCAGCCAAGGGACAGTCTATGGCTACACCTTC. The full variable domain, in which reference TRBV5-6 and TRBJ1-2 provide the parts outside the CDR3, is DAGVTQSPTHLIKTRGQQVTLRCSPKSGHDTVSWYQQALGQGPQFIFQYYEEEERQRGNFPDRFSGHQFPNYSSELNVNALLLGDSALYLCASSQGTVYGYTFGSGTRLTVV.

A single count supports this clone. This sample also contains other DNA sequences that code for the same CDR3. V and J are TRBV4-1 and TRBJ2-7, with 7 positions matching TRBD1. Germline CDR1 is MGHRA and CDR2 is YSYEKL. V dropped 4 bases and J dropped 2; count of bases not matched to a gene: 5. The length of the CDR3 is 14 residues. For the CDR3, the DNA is TGCGCCAGCAGCCCCACTGGACAGGCCTACGAGCAGTACTTC. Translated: CASSPTGQAYEQYF.

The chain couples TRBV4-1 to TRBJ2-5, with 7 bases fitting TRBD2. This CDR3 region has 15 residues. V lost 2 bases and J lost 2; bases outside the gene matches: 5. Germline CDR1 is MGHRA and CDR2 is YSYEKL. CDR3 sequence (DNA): TGCGCCAGCAGCCAACTAGCGGACCCACAAGAGACCCAGTACTTC. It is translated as CASSQLADPQETQYF.

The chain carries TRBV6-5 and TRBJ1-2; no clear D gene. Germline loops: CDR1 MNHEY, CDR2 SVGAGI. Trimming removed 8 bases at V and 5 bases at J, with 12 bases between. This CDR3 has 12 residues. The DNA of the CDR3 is TGTGCCAGCGGAGCGGGGAGGTATGGCTACACCTTC. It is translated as CASGAGRYGYTF.

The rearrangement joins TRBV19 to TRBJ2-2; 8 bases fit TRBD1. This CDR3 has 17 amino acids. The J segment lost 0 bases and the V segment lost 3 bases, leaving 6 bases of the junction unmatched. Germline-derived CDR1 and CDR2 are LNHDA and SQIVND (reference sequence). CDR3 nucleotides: TGTGCCAGTAGTATTAGGTGGGGACAGGCGAACACCGGGGAGCTGTTTTTT. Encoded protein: CASSIRWGQANTGELFF. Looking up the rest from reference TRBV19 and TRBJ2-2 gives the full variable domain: DGGITQSPKYLFRKEGQNVTLSCEQNLNHDAMYWYRQDPGQGLRLIYYSQIVNDFQKGDIAEGYSVSREKKESFPLTVTSAQKNPTAFYLCASSIRWGQANTGELFFGEGSRLTVL.

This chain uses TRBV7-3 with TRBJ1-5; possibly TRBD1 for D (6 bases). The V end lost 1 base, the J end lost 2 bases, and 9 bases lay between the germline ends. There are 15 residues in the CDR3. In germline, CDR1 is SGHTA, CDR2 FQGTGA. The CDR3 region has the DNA TGTGCCAGCAGCTTAAACAGGGAGGGCAATCAGCCCCAGCATTTT. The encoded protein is CASSLNREGNQPQHF.

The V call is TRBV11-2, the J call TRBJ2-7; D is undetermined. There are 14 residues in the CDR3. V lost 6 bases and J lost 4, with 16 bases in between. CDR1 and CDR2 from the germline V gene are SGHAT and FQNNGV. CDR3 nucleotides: TGTGCCAGCAGACTCCTCGGTTCGGTTTACGAGCAGTACTTC. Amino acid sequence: CASRLLGSVYEQYF.

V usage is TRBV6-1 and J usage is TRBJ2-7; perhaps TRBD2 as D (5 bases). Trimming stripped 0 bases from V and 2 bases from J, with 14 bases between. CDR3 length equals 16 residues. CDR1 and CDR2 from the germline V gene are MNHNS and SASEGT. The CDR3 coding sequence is TGTGCCAGCAGTGAAGCTGTTGCAGGAGGCACCTACGAGCAGTACTTC. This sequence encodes CASSEAVAGGTYEQYF.

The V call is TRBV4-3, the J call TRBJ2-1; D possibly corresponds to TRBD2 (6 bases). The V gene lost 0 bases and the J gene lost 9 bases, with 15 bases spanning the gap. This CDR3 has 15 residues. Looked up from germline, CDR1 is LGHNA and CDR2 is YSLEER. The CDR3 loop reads CASSQEMEGYVEQFF. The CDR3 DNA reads TGCGCCAGCAGCCAAGAGATGGAGGGTTACGTTGAGCAGTTCTTC.

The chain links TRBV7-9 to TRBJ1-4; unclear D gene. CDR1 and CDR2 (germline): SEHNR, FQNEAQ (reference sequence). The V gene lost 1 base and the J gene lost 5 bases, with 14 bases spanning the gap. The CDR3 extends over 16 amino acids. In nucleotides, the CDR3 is TGTGCCAGCAGCTTAGGTAGGCAGGCGAGAAATGAAAAACTGTTTTTT. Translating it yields CASSLGRQARNEKLFF. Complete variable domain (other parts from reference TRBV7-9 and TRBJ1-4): DTGVSQNPRHKITKRGQNVTFRCDPISEHNRLYWYRQTLGQGPEFLTYFQNEAQLEKSRLLSDRFSAERPKGSFSTLEIQRTEQGDSAMYLCASSLGRQARNEKLFFGSGTQLSVL.

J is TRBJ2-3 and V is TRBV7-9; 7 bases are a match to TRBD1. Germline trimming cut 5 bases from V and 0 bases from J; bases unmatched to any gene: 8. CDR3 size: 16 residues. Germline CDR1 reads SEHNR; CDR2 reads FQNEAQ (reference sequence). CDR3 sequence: CASSAVDRVSTDTQYF. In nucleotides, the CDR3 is TGTGCCAGCAGCGCCGTCGACAGGGTGAGCACAGATACGCAGTATTTT.

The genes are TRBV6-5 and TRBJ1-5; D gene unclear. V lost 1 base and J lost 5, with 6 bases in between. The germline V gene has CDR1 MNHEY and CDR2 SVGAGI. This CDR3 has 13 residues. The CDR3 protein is CASSYFRDQPQHF. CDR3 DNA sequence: TGTGCCAGCAGTTACTTCAGAGATCAGCCCCAGCATTTT.

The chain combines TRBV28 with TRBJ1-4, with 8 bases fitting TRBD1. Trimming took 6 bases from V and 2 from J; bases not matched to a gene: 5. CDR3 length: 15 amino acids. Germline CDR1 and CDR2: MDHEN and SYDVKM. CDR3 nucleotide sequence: TGTGCCAGCAGATCAGGGGGCCGGACTAATGAAAAACTGTTTTTT. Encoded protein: CASRSGGRTNEKLFF.

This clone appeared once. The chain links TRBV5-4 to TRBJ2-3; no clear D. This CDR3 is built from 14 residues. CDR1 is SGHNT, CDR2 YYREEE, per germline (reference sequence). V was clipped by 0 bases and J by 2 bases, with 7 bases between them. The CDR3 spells CASSLGLYTDTQYF. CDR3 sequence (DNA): TGTGCCAGCAGCTTGGGACTCTACACAGATACGCAGTATTTT.

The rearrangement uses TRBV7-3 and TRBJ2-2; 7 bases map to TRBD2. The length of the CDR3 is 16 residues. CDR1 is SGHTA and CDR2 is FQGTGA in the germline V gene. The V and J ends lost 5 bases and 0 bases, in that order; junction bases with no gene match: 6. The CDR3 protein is CASSTSGGANTGELFF. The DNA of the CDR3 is TGTGCCAGCAGCACCTCGGGGGGAGCGAACACCGGGGAGCTGTTTTTT. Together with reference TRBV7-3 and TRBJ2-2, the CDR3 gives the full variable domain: GAGVSQTPSNKVTEKGKYVELRCDPISGHTALYWYRQSLGQGPEFLIYFQGTGAADDSGLPNDRFFAVRPEGSVSTLKIQRTERGDSAVYLCASSTSGGANTGELFFGEGSRLTVL.

The CDR3 nucleotides read TGCGCCAGCAGTGTACTAGCGGGTGTCACAGATACGCAGTATTTT. Translated, it gives CASSVLAGVTDTQYF. J is TRBJ2-3 and V is TRBV10-2; 9 bases are a match to TRBD2. Germline loops: CDR1 WSHSY, CDR2 SAAADI. The V and J ends lost 4 bases and 2 bases, in that order; junction bases with no gene match: 4. There are 15 residues in the CDR3.

CDR3 bases: TGCAGCGTGGCCGGGCTACACTCTGGAAACACCATATATTTT. Amino acid sequence: CSVAGLHSGNTIYF. The chain joins TRBV29-1 to TRBJ1-3; no clear D. Germline V CDR1 and CDR2: SQVTM, ANQGSEA. The CDR3 has 14 amino acids. Trimming left V 6 bases short and J 0 bases short, with 12 bases between.

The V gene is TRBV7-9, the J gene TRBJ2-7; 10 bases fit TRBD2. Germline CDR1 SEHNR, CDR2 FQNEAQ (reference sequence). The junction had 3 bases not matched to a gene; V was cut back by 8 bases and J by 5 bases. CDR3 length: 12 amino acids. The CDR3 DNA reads TGTGCCAGCGATACTAGCGGGGACGAGCAGTACTTC. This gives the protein CASDTSGDEQYF.

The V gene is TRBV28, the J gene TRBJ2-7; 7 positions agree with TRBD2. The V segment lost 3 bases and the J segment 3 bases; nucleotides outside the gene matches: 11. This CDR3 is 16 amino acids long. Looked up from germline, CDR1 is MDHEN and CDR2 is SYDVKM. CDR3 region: CASSLAGVGRDYEQYF. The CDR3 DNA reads TGTGCCAGCAGTTTGGCGGGAGTGGGACGGGACTACGAGCAGTACTTC.

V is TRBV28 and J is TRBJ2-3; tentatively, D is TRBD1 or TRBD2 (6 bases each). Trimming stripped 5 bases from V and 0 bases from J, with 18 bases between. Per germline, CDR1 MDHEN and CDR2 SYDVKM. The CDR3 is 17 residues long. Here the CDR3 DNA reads TGTGCCAGCAGTGCCTCTCTCGGGGGCCCTAGCACAGATACGCAGTATTTT. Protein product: CASSASLGGPSTDTQYF.

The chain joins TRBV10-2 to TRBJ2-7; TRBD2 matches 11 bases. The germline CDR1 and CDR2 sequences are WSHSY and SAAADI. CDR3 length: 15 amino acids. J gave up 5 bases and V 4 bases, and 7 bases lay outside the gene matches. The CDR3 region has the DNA TGCGCCAGCAGTGCGACTAGCGGGGATGTCAACGAGCAGTACTTC. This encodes CASSATSGDVNEQYF.

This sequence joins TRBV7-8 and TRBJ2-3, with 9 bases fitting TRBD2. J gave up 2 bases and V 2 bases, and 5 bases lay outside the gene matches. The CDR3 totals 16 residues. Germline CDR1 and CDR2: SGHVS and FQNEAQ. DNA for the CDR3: TGTGCCAGCAGCTTATGGGGCGGGAGGGACACAGATACGCAGTATTTT. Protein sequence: CASSLWGGRDTDTQYF.

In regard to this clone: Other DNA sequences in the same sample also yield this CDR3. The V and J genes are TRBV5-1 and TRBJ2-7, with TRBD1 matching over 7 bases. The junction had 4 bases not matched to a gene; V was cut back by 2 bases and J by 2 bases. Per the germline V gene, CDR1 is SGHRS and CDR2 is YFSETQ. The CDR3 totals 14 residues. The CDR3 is CASSLDREAYEQYF. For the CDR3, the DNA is TGCGCCAGCAGCTTAGACAGGGAAGCCTACGAGCAGTACTTC.

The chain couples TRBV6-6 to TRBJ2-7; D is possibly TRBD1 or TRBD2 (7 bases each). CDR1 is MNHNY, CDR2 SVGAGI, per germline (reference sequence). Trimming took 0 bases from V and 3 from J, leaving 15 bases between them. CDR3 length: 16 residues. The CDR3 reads CASSYSRQGGIYEQYF. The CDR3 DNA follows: TGTGCCAGCAGTTACTCTCGACAGGGAGGGATCTACGAGCAGTACTTC.

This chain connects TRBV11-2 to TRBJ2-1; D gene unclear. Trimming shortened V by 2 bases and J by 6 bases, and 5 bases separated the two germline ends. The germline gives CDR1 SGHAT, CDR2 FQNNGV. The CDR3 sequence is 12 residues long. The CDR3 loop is CASSLPSNEQFF. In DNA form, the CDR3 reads TGTGCCAGCAGCTTACCGTCCAATGAGCAGTTCTTC.

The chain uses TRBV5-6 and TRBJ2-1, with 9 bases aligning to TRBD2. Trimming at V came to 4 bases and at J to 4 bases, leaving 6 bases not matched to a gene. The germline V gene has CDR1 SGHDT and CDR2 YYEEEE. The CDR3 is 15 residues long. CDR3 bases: TGTGCCAGCAGCGGTAGCGGGAGTGGTTACAATGAGCAGTTCTTC. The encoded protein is CASSGSGSGYNEQFF.

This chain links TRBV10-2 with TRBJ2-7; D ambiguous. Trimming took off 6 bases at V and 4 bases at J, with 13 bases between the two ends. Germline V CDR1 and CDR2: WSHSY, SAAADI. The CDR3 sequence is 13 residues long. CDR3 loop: CASRGLDGYEQYF. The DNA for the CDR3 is TGCGCCAGCAGGGGATTGGACGGATACGAGCAGTACTTC.